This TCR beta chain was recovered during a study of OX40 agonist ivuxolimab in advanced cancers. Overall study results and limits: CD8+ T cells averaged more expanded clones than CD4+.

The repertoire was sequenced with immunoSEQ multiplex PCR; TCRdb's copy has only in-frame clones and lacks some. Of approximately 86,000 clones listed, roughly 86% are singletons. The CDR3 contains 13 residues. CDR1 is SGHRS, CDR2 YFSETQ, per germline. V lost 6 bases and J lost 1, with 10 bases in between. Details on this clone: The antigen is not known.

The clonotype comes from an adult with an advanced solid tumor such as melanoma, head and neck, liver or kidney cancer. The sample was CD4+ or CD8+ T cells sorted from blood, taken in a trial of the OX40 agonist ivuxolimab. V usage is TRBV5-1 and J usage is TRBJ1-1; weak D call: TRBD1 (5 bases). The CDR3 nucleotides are TGCGCCAGCATCGGGGGGAGGAACACTGAAGCTTTCTTT. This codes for CASIGGRNTEAFF. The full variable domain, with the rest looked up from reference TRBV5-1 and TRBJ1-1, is KAGVTQTPRYLIKTRGQQVTLSCSPISGHRSVSWYQQTPGQGLQFLFEYFSETQRNKGNFPGRFSGRQFSNSRSEMNVSTLELGDSALYLCASIGGRNTEAFFGQGTRLTVV.